One and the same sample provided the 31 T cell receptor beta chains below, sequenced in a study of cytomegalovirus exposure and HLA in healthy donors. This table comes from immunoSEQ multiplex PCR, and its TCRdb copy is limited to in-frame clones, with some not included. In the table there are more than 95,000 clones, 80% to 90% of which are singletons. What was sequenced was PBMCs. The receptors were sampled from a woman aged 18 to 35 in good health and CMV-seronegative.

The CDR3 DNA sequence: TGTGCCAGCAGTGTTGGCAGATCCTACGAGCAGTACTTC. Its protein is CASSVGRSYEQYF. The chain recombines TRBV2 with TRBJ2-7; no firm D call. Germline values: CDR1 SNHLY, CDR2 FYNNEI. With 4 bases removed from V and 1 base from J, the gap between germline ends came to 8 bases. The CDR3 has 13 residues.

The chain carries TRBV6-5 and TRBJ2-2; 7 bases match TRBD2. The CDR3 is 14 amino acids. Looked up from germline, CDR1 is MNHEY and CDR2 is SVGAGI. The trim removed 10 bases at V and 5 bases at J, leaving 10 bases unmatched. The CDR3 sequence: CATGIWGGTGELFF. For the CDR3, the DNA is TGTGCCACAGGGATTTGGGGAGGGACCGGGGAGCTGTTTTTT.

The V call is TRBV27, the J call TRBJ1-4, with TRBD1 matching over 9 bases. Trimming at V came to 5 bases and at J to 7 bases, leaving 8 bases not matched to a gene. Per germline, CDR1 MNHEY and CDR2 SMNVEV (reference sequence). The CDR3 runs 15 residues. The CDR3 region is CASSTPGTGSEKLFF. The CDR3 coding sequence is TGTGCCAGCAGTACCCCGGGGACAGGGTCTGAAAAACTGTTTTTT.

J is TRBJ2-1 and V is TRBV25-1; D not certain. The germline V gene encodes CDR1 MGHDK and CDR2 SYGVNS. Trimming pared 6 bases from V and 6 bases from J, leaving 15 bases between. The CDR3 is made up of 14 amino acids. CDR3 sequence (DNA): TGTGCCAGCAGCCTAGAATGGCCTGGCAATGAGCAGTTCTTC. This gives the protein CASSLEWPGNEQFF.

J is TRBJ2-1 and V is TRBV5-1, with TRBD2 matching 10 bases. Unmatched junction bases numbered 16, after V lost 4 bases and J lost 6 bases. The germline CDR1 and CDR2 sequences are SGHRS and YFSETQ. There are 18 residues in the CDR3. CDR3 loop: CASSPAVLAGVVGNEQFF. The CDR3 nucleotides read TGCGCCAGCAGCCCGGCAGTCCTAGCGGGAGTAGTCGGCAATGAGCAGTTCTTC.

The J gene is TRBJ2-2, the V gene TRBV28; TRBD1 is a possible D gene (5 bases). The CDR3 runs to 14 residues. The V end was cut by 4 bases, the J end by 4 bases, with 10 bases between. Germline V lookup: CDR1 MDHEN, CDR2 SYDVKM. CDR3 in DNA: TGTGCCAGCAGTTCGACAGACCTCACCGGGGAGCTGTTTTTT. Its protein product is CASSSTDLTGELFF.

The rearrangement links TRBV19 to TRBJ2-7; 14 nucleotides line up with TRBD2. Germline values: CDR1 LNHDA, CDR2 SQIVND (reference sequence). The V segment lost 4 bases and the J segment 6 bases; nucleotides outside the gene matches: 5. The CDR3 length is 15 residues. The CDR3 sequence is CASSTLGLAGGEQYF. The CDR3 DNA reads as TGTGCCAGTAGTACGCTCGGACTAGCGGGGGGCGAGCAGTACTTC.

This clone was counted many times. V gene TRBV5-1 combines with J gene TRBJ1-2, with 9 bases fitting TRBD1. The CDR3 runs to 13 residues. Germline V gene lookup returns CDR1 SGHRS and CDR2 YFSETQ. The V and J ends lost 0 bases and 7 bases, in that order; junction bases with no gene match: 1. This CDR3 reads CASSLDRGLGYTF. DNA for the CDR3: TGCGCCAGCAGCTTGGACAGGGGGCTTGGCTACACCTTC.

The V gene is TRBV6-1, the J gene TRBJ1-1; possible D gene TRBD1, 6 bases. Germline lookup yields CDR1 MNHNS and CDR2 SASEGT. The CDR3 covers 13 residues. Trimming removed 6 bases from V and 3 bases from J, with 11 bases in between. The CDR3 sequence is CASRRTDYTEAFF. The CDR3 nucleotides are TGTGCCAGCAGGCGGACAGATTACACTGAAGCTTTCTTT.

This clone is a singleton in its sample. The chain recombines TRBV5-1 with TRBJ2-3; D is uncertain. This CDR3 has 19 residues. Trimming removed 4 bases at V and 1 base at J, with 25 bases between. Germline V lookup: CDR1 SGHRS, CDR2 YFSETQ. The CDR3: CASSLSGDPYITRTDTQYF. In DNA form, the CDR3 reads TGCGCCAGCAGCCTATCAGGCGACCCCTACATTACACGCACAGATACGCAGTATTTT.

This chain links TRBV21-1 with TRBJ2-2; TRBD1 reflects the table's D call only, with no check against the DNA. TRBV21-1 is a pseudogene. This CDR3 is built from 15 residues. CDR3 residues: CASGTGEVGAGELFF. The CDR3 DNA follows: TGTGCCAGCGGAACAGGGGAGGTCGGTGCCGGGGAGCTGTTTTTT.

The chain is built from TRBV7-9 and TRBJ1-2; 8 bases align to TRBD1. J was trimmed by 3 bases and V by 1 base; bases with no gene match: 10. This CDR3 has 17 residues. The germline V gene encodes CDR1 SEHNR and CDR2 FQNEAQ (reference sequence). The CDR3 DNA sequence: TGTGCCAGCAGCTTAGGACAGGGGAGTGGACGGTACTATGGCTACACCTTC. Translated, it gives CASSLGQGSGRYYGYTF. The whole variable domain, remainder taken from reference TRBV7-9 and TRBJ1-2, is DTGVSQNPRHKITKRGQNVTFRCDPISEHNRLYWYRQTLGQGPEFLTYFQNEAQLEKSRLLSDRFSAERPKGSFSTLEIQRTEQGDSAMYLCASSLGQGSGRYYGYTFGSGTRLTVV.

V gene TRBV7-6 combines with J gene TRBJ1-3; TRBD1 agrees at 8 bases. With V trimmed by 5 bases and J by 2 bases, 2 bases remained unmatched. The CDR3 contains 14 residues. CDR1 is SGHVS and CDR2 is FNYEAQ in the germline V gene. CDR3 sequence: CASSPGQAGNTIYF. The CDR3 coding sequence is TGTGCCAGCAGCCCGGGACAGGCTGGAAACACCATATATTTT.

The chain uses TRBV6-5 and TRBJ2-5; 10 bases match TRBD1. Looked up from germline, CDR1 is MNHEY and CDR2 is SVGAGI. V was pared by 6 bases and J by 9 bases, with 7 bases of the junction left unmatched. This CDR3 has 13 residues. CDR3 region: CASRRGQGLPQYF. As DNA, the CDR3 is TGTGCCAGCAGGAGGGGACAGGGGTTGCCCCAGTACTTC.

This clone was seen a single time. This chain joins TRBV6-5 and TRBJ2-7; TRBD2 might be the D (6 bases). V was clipped by 2 bases and J by 7 bases, with 15 bases between them. The CDR3 runs 14 residues. The V gene's germline CDR1 is MNHEY and CDR2 SVGAGI. CDR3 nucleotide sequence: TGTGCCAGCAGTTACGGGGACTTCTCCACGGAGCAGTACTTC. Protein sequence: CASSYGDFSTEQYF.

The J gene is TRBJ2-2, the V gene TRBV15; D is possibly TRBD2 (5 bases). CDR1 and CDR2 (germline): LNHNV, YYDKDF (reference sequence). V was shortened by 5 bases and J by 3 bases, with 19 bases between the two germline ends. This CDR3 is 17 amino acids long. The CDR3 is CATSERALTRDTGELFF. The CDR3 DNA is TGTGCCACCAGCGAGAGGGCCCTTACGCGAGACACCGGGGAGCTGTTTTTT.

The V call is TRBV7-9, the J call TRBJ2-7, with unresolved D. V lost 3 bases to trimming and J lost 5 bases, with 11 bases between them. This CDR3 is 13 amino acids long. Germline loops: CDR1 SEHNR, CDR2 FQNEAQ (reference sequence). CDR3 sequence: CASSLAPLDEQYF. CDR3 coding DNA: TGTGCCAGCAGCTTGGCCCCCCTAGACGAGCAGTACTTC.

The rearrangement uses TRBV9 and TRBJ2-7; a possible D gene is TRBD2 (5 bases). The CDR3 extends over 16 amino acids. Trimming removed 0 bases from V and 6 bases from J, with 19 bases in between. Germline loops: CDR1 SGDLS, CDR2 YYNGEE. CDR3 bases: TGTGCCAGCAGCGTAGGAGGTCTAGCCATGAGCGCCGAGCAGTACTTC. Protein product: CASSVGGLAMSAEQYF.

The chain is built from TRBV28 and TRBJ2-7; D possibly corresponds to TRBD2 (5 bases). Germline CDR1 reads MDHEN; CDR2 reads SYDVKM. V lost 5 bases and J 4 bases, leaving 15 bases between the germline ends. This CDR3 comprises 14 residues. The CDR3 reads CASSPDSLGYEQYF. The CDR3 DNA is TGTGCCAGCAGTCCGGACTCCCTGGGGTACGAGCAGTACTTC. Full variable domain (outside the CDR3, taken from reference TRBV28 and TRBJ2-7): DVKVTQSSRYLVKRTGEKVFLECVQDMDHENMFWYRQDPGLGLRLIYFSYDVKMKEKGDIPEGYSVSREKKERFSLILESASTNQTSMYLCASSPDSLGYEQYFGPGTRLTVT.

The rearrangement uses TRBV30 and TRBJ1-5; possibly TRBD1 for D (6 bases). CDR1 is GTSNPN, CDR2 SVGIG, per germline (reference sequence). The CDR3 spans 13 residues. The ends were cut back, 1 base at V and 4 bases at J, with 8 bases in the middle. This CDR3 reads CAWSADSNQPQHF. The CDR3 DNA reads as TGTGCCTGGAGTGCGGACAGTAATCAGCCCCAGCATTTT.

The count of this clone is one. The rearrangement joins TRBV7-8 to TRBJ2-1, with 11 bases fitting TRBD2. J gave up 7 bases and V 6 bases, and 5 bases lay outside the gene matches. The germline CDR1 and CDR2 sequences are SGHVS and FQNEAQ. The CDR3 length is 14 residues. The CDR3 sequence: CASRLAGENNEQFF. The CDR3 DNA follows: TGTGCCAGCAGACTAGCGGGGGAGAATAATGAGCAGTTCTTC.

This chain links TRBV6-5 with TRBJ2-7, with D maybe TRBD1 (6 bases). The CDR3 runs 15 residues. The V end was cut by 4 bases, the J end by 2 bases, with 15 bases between. Germline V lookup: CDR1 MNHEY, CDR2 SVGAGI. CDR3 loop: CASSSIGGQPYEQYF. DNA of the CDR3: TGTGCCAGCAGTTCCATAGGGGGACAACCCTACGAGCAGTACTTC.

This chain joins TRBV28 and TRBJ2-7; D perhaps matches TRBD1 (6 bases). Germline lookup yields CDR1 MDHEN and CDR2 SYDVKM. Trimming removed 6 bases from V and 3 bases from J, with 12 bases in between. CDR3 length: 13 amino acids. The CDR3 here is CASRPGTNYEQYF. Here the CDR3 DNA reads TGTGCCAGCAGGCCGGGGACAAACTACGAGCAGTACTTC.

This sequence joins TRBV7-9 and TRBJ1-5; no firm D call. The CDR3 sequence is 18 residues long. Germline lookup yields CDR1 SEHNR and CDR2 FQNEAQ (reference sequence). Trimming cost V 5 bases and J 4 bases, with 24 bases left between them. CDR3: CASSPLPLVGEGNQPQHF. In DNA form, the CDR3 reads TGTGCCAGCAGCCCCCTCCCCTTAGTAGGAGAGGGTAATCAGCCCCAGCATTTT.

The chain recombines TRBV18 with TRBJ1-3; TRBD1 might be the D (5 bases). V dropped 4 bases and J dropped 3 bases, with 19 bases sitting between them. CDR1 and CDR2 (germline): KGHSH, LQKENI. The CDR3 contains 17 residues. As DNA, the CDR3 is TGTGCCAGCTCACGGGATACGTGGGGCACCTTTGGAAACACCATATATTTT. Translating it yields CASSRDTWGTFGNTIYF.

The V call is TRBV5-1, the J call TRBJ1-1; D uncertain. Per the germline V gene, CDR1 is SGHRS and CDR2 is YFSETQ. This CDR3 is built from 13 residues. The germline V and J ends were trimmed by 4 bases and 4 bases, with 11 bases remaining between them. The chain's CDR3 is CASSRDLGTEAFF. The CDR3, as DNA: TGCGCCAGCAGCCGCGACTTGGGCACTGAAGCTTTCTTT.

The chain joins TRBV5-4 to TRBJ2-7; 11 bases match TRBD1. The trim removed 5 bases at V and 5 bases at J, leaving 9 bases unmatched. Germline-derived CDR1 and CDR2 are SGHNT and YYREEE (reference sequence). This CDR3 is 15 amino acids long. The CDR3, as DNA: TGTGCCAGCAGACTGCCGGGACAGGGGGACGACGAGCAGTACTTC. This gives the protein CASRLPGQGDDEQYF.

J is TRBJ2-7 and V is TRBV25-1; 12 bases are shared with TRBD1. With 4 bases clipped from V and 5 bases from J, the junction kept 6 bases outside the gene matches. This CDR3 region has 15 residues. Per germline, CDR1 MGHDK and CDR2 SYGVNS. The CDR3 reads CASSAGDRGRNEQYF. The CDR3 DNA reads as TGTGCCAGCAGTGCCGGGGACAGGGGGCGTAACGAGCAGTACTTC.

This clone appeared once. The V gene is TRBV7-2, the J gene TRBJ1-2, with TRBD1 matching over 7 bases. CDR1 SGHTA and CDR2 FQGNSA come from the germline V gene. The V and J ends lost 4 bases and 5 bases, in that order; junction bases with no gene match: 7. The CDR3 totals 14 residues. The CDR3 protein is CASSSRGQDYGYTF. Written as DNA, the CDR3 is TGTGCCAGCAGCTCCCGTGGACAGGATTATGGCTACACCTTC.

The chain recombines TRBV7-2 with TRBJ2-7; TRBD1 aligns across 8 bases. Trimming cost V 0 bases and J 2 bases; bases outside gene matches: 0. CDR3 length equals 14 residues. CDR1 SGHTA and CDR2 FQGNSA come from the germline V gene. CDR3: CASSLARGPYEQYF. CDR3 coding DNA: TGTGCCAGCAGCTTAGCCAGGGGGCCCTACGAGCAGTACTTC.

This chain joins TRBV13 and TRBJ2-5, with 8 bases fitting TRBD1. Germline CDR1 and CDR2: PRHDT and FYEKMQ (reference sequence). This CDR3 has 13 amino acids. V was pared by 5 bases and J by 5 bases, with 4 bases of the junction left unmatched. The CDR3 DNA sequence: TGTGCCAGCAGCCTACAGGGGGTGGAGACCCAGTACTTC. Its translation is CASSLQGVETQYF.